The T cell receptor (beta chain) under discussion was sequenced for a study of shared T cell receptors in the human thymus. The data were produced by immunoSEQ multiplex PCR, yet TCRdb's version contains in-frame clones alone and is incomplete. This table holds hundreds of thousands of clones, more than 85% found once. V shed 4 bases, J shed 7 bases, and the junction held 11 bases outside the gene matches. The CDR3 extends over 16 amino acids. The germline CDR1 and CDR2 sequences are SGHTA and FQGTGA. The rearrangement uses TRBV7-3 and TRBJ2-1; 9 bases are a match to TRBD2. The sample taken for sequencing was thymocytes. The sequence derives from a human donor. CDR3 amino acids: CASSSSIGLAYNEQFF. The CDR3 coding sequence is TGTGCCAGCAGCTCCTCAATAGGACTAGCGTATAATGAGCAGTTCTTC. Full variable domain (missing parts from reference TRBV7-3 and TRBJ2-1): GAGVSQTPSNKVTEKGKYVELRCDPISGHTALYWYRQSLGQGPEFLIYFQGTGAADDSGLPNDRFFAVRPEGSVSTLKIQRTERGDSAVYLCASSSSIGLAYNEQFFGPGTRLTVL.